These 2 T cell receptor beta chains were all obtained from the same sample, sequenced in a study of cytomegalovirus exposure and HLA in healthy donors. The PCR employed 60 Vbeta primers together with 13 Jbeta primers. Method: immunoSEQ multiplex PCR; TCRdb's copy keeps in-frame clones and lacks some. This sample has under 80,000 clones; about four fifths occur once, and the top ten carry 5% to 6.5%. The sequenced sample consisted of PBMCs. The receptors derive from a woman under 40 in good health and CMV-seronegative.

This clone was detected a few times. The DNA for the CDR3 is TGTGCCAGCAGCACGAGCTCCTATAATTCACCCCTCCACTTT. It is translated as CASSTSSYNSPLHF. J is TRBJ1-6 and V is TRBV6-1; D gene ambiguous. There are 14 residues in the CDR3. Per the germline V gene, CDR1 is MNHNS and CDR2 is SASEGT. Trimming shortened V by 6 bases and J by 0 bases, and 6 bases separated the two germline ends.

In this sample, this clone turned up once. This chain connects TRBV10-3 to TRBJ2-3, with a possible D match to TRBD2 (6 bases). The CDR3 spans 18 residues. Trimming took off 1 base at V and 0 bases at J, with 17 bases between the two ends. The germline CDR1 and CDR2 sequences are ENHRY and SYGVKD. The DNA of the CDR3 is TGTGCCATCAGTGAGTTATTGGGGGGAGATTTTAGCACAGATACGCAGTATTTT. Translation gives CAISELLGGDFSTDTQYF.